The TCR beta chain described here comes from a study of blood T cell repertoires in COVID-19. Background on the study: Acute and convalescent COVID-19 samples came from the United States, Italy and Spain.

The CDR3 has 15 amino acids. The junction had 6 bases not matched to a gene; V was cut back by 3 bases and J by 4 bases. CDR1 and CDR2 from the germline V gene are SGHRS and YFSETQ. Some clones are missing from TCRdb's copy, which holds only in-frame ones; the method was immunoSEQ multiplex PCR. The table shows around 50,000 clones, with roughly 82% occurring only once. The sequencing input was peripheral blood. The chain joins TRBV5-1 to TRBJ2-2, with TRBD2 matching 7 bases. The TCR comes from a middle-aged man with acute or convalescent COVID-19. For the CDR3, the DNA is TGCGCCAGCAGCTCGGGGGAGGGGAGCACCGGGGAGCTGTTTTTT. Its translation is CASSSGEGSTGELFF. The entire variable domain, with the rest obtained from reference TRBV5-1 and TRBJ2-2, is as follows: KAGVTQTPRYLIKTRGQQVTLSCSPISGHRSVSWYQQTPGQGLQFLFEYFSETQRNKGNFPGRFSGRQFSNSRSEMNVSTLELGDSALYLCASSSGEGSTGELFFGEGSRLTVL.